This T cell receptor beta chain was recovered during a study of cytomegalovirus exposure and HLA in healthy donors (dated by TCRdb to about 2017). Study-level background: In an earlier analysis of 587 of the donors, about 260 Gb of sequence data and 100 million or so unique TCR beta sequences from 150 million to 200 million T cells were reported. An early release that covered more than 550 HLA-typed donors contained approximately 300 gigabases of sequencing data and 85 million to 100 million unique TCR sequences. The genetic ancestry cluster associated with self-reported Caucasian donors included about 84% of the roughly 360 genotyped donors. The aim of the study was to test whether cataloging public T cell receptors could identify signatures of past pathogen exposure. Using immunosequencing, the study profiled T cell repertoires from 500 to 800 subjects and related those repertoires to cytomegalovirus serostatus. Along with the 666-subject first cohort, a separate validation cohort of roughly 110 different subjects was used. The study combined high-throughput TCR immunosequencing, statistical association of individual TCRs with disease status, and machine learning to predict cytomegalovirus infection status. A later analysis re-analyzed previously published TCR beta repertoires from roughly 690 donors and added high-resolution HLA genotyping to study TCR occurrence patterns. The later analysis used no new phenotypic data to find candidate immune exposures, relying instead on TCR beta sequences and their occurrence across donors. An earlier analysis of 587 of the donors applied high-throughput TCR beta sequencing to assess whether each TCR beta V gene segment acted as functional or pseudogenic. Donor age, sex, ethnicity and CMV serostatus were collected together with the repertoire data. A later genetic analysis used genome-wide SNP genotypes for about 60% of the 666 donors, treating that subset as a discovery cohort. All discovery cohort repertoires had been generated on a single sequencing platform. HLA typing included class I and class II loci at four-digit resolution. The number of typed donors differed by locus: about 629-640 for A, B, C, DRB1 and DQB1; approximately 530 for DQA1; 606 for DPA1; and approximately 450 for DPB1. Several DR-DQ haplotypes were handled as single units for association and clustering, since linkage in the cohort was strong. Among almost 400 genotyped donors of the cohort, an average of approximately 240,000 unique TCR beta nucleotide sequences were sequenced per donor, roughly a sixth of them non-productive. What the study reported, not specific to this receptor: In a later genetic analysis, a missense DCLRE1C variant was associated with V-gene and J-gene trimming of TCR beta chains, and the association was replicated in an independent cohort. The classifier was reported to diagnose cytomegalovirus status with high specificity and sensitivity in both the original and validation cohorts. Correlated functional status among segregating V segments might be attributable to linkage disequilibrium, but an unknown experimental factor could not be ruled out. CMV serostatus was the only immune exposure information available for the cohort. The 87-base-pair reads could not distinguish some IMGT-functional V segments, including TRBV6-2 and TRBV6-3, so those segments were excluded. In a later analysis, TCR association rates were found to vary across HLA loci, with the most associated TCRs seen for DRB1 alleles and the fewest for HLA-C alleles. When HLA alleles, especially DR and DQ, strongly co-occurred, attributing TCR associations to individual alleles was difficult. Because counts were too low, roughly 16 rarely observed V segments, including chromosome 9 orphons, were excluded from the earlier analysis of some 590 of the donors. In this cohort, only TCR beta chains were sequenced, and detectable features were limited by the absence of alpha or paired-chain data. It was suggested by the authors that the approach could potentially be generalized to other disease states and immunological phenotypes. A later analysis found that most CMV-associated TCR beta chains appeared HLA-restricted, with HLA associations seemingly driven largely by CMV exposure. A further reported finding was that TCR beta sequences accurately predicted the HLA-A and HLA-B alleles for most subjects in the first cohort. A total of 164 TCR beta chains were listed by the study as associated with cytomegalovirus. HLA typing was unavailable for some donors at each locus, so association tests used only the typed subset. The sequencing pipeline was judged likely to have produced a cluster of highly shared sequence variants as a technical artifact. Compared with equally common non-associated chains, HLA-associated TCR beta chains in a later analysis were more clonally expanded and had lower generation probabilities. In an earlier analysis of around 600 of the donors, most TCR beta V segments appeared in productive rearrangements about 87% or about 30% of the time, broadly matching IMGT annotations. In a later analysis, several top co-occurrence clusters were reported to appear linked to parvovirus B19, influenza, CMV and Epstein-Barr virus. A few of the identified cytomegalovirus-associated TCR beta chains were confirmed in vitro to be specific for cytomegalovirus antigens. Presence/absence analyses assumed roughly uniform sequencing depth across donors, an assumption that may not hold. Across donors, most TCR sequences were observed very rarely, whereas some public TCRs were present in many individuals. At a false discovery rate of 0.05, a later analysis linked 16,951 TCR beta sequences to specific HLA alleles. A later genetic analysis reported fewer N-insertions in productive TCRs among donors in an Asian-associated ancestry cluster than the approximately 700-donor mean.

Libraries came from the immunoSEQ multiplex PCR assay. A mixture of 60 forward primers for TCR Vbeta segments and 13 reverse primers for TCR Jbeta segments was used in the multiplex PCR. The CDR3 region of rearranged TCR beta genes was amplified from genomic DNA with a multiplex PCR assay. On the Illumina HiSeq System, the amplified TCR beta libraries were sequenced as 87-base-pair reads. In the paper's pipeline: A later analysis tallied around 82 million unique TCR beta chains across the approximately 670 repertoires, and approximately 12 million of those chains were shared by two or more donors. A nearest-neighbor algorithm error-corrected the raw reads and collapsed the reads into unique sequences, merging closely related sequences to remove PCR and sequencing errors. Alignment of CDR3 sequences to IMGT reference sequences was used to assign V, D and J gene segments. For a sequence to be retained, at least a six-nucleotide match to both a V gene segment and a J gene segment was required. A rearrangement was called productive if the CDR3 had no stop codons and remained in frame with V and J, and every other rearrangement was called non-productive. Following IMGT convention, CDR3 was defined as the stretch from the second conserved V-encoded cysteine up to the conserved J-encoded phenylalanine. Sequences without an unambiguous match to a single V gene segment were excluded from the earlier analysis of approximately 560 of the donors. In an earlier analysis of several hundred of the donors, a V segment was called functional when productive rearrangements were above 56.7%, and segregating when the standard deviation between donors exceeded 5%. A statistical classification framework was built to diagnose cytomegalovirus status from the catalog of TCR beta chain sequences. A later analysis assigned V and J genes by comparing TCR nucleotide sequences with IMGT/GENE-DB human TR gene sequences. The TCRdist pipeline was used in a later analysis to assign CDR3 sequences and most-parsimonious VDJ recombination scenarios. In a later analysis, each TCR beta chain was defined by its CDR3 amino acid sequence together with its V-gene family, and reads lacking a unique V-gene family were excluded. To address suspected cross-contamination and a sequencing artifact, a later analysis removed roughly 580 highly shared, low-generation-probability nucleotide sequences. A later analysis calculated a clonal expansion index for each public chain from normalized within-repertoire ranks of inferred template counts. Generation probabilities in a later analysis came from a VDJ recombination model fitted to out-of-frame rearrangements, and those results were checked against IGoR. In a later analysis, TCR-TCR, TCR-HLA and TCR-CMV co-occurrence was scored with hypergeometric tests, and a repertoire-size bias correction was applied to TCR pairs. False discovery rates were estimated in a later analysis by permuting HLA or CMV assignments 20 times. In a later analysis, co-occurring TCRs were grouped using DBSCAN, and TCRdist sequence similarity was added for clustering within HLA-allele-positive subsets. Co-occurrence clustering excluded repertoires with fewer than 30,000 or more than 120,000 public chains, plus five with anomalous nucleotide sharing. Drawn from immuneACCESS, this table holds only the in-frame rearrangements with V and J called that TCRdb kept. Clones are partly lost; checked studies trace under half to an unresolved V gene and leave the rest unexplained. That table is the source of V, J and clone size, and D and trimming were worked out from the DNA. This sample has approximately 220,000 clones in its table, and 76% of those were observed once. The leading ten clones occupy 0.63% of the sample.

The cohort consisted of approximately 670 healthy bone marrow donors. At the time of sampling, every cohort member was nominally healthy, though immune exposures that went unrecorded were likely present. The donor tested CMV seronegative, placing the donor among the 352 seronegative members of the cohort. Each donor provided a peripheral blood sample, and peripheral blood mononuclear cells were used for TCR beta sequencing. The Qiagen DNeasy Blood Extraction Kit was used to extract genomic DNA from the blood cell samples. On this clone: Its antigen remains unidentified. Qualities for individual bases were not recorded, and no much larger clone is one base off.

V is pared back by 7 bases and J by 4 bases, with 16 bases lying between the germline termini. CDR1 MNHNS and CDR2 SASEGT were looked up in the germline V gene. The CDR3, from cysteine to phenylalanine, totals 14 residues. The retained sequence is limited to the CDR3, 42 bases, with the frame set at the first base. The origin of this receptor is a man younger than 30 in good health and CMV-seronegative. This receptor chain uses TRBV6-1 and TRBJ1-1; the D gene cannot be resolved reliably. Sequences were obtained from PBMCs. The CDR3 reads as follows: CASTGGKASTEAFF. The sequenced DNA is TGTGCCAGCACCGGAGGAAAAGCTAGCACTGAAGCTTTCTTT.